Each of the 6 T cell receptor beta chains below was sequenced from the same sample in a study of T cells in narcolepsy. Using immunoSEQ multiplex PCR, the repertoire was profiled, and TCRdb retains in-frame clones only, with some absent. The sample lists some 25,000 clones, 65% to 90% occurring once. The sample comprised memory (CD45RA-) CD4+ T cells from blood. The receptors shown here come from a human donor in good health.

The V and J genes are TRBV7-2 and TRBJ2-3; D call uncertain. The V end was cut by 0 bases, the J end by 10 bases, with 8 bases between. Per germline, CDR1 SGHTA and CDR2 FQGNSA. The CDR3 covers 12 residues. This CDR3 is CASSLAVRAQYF. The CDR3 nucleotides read TGTGCCAGCAGCTTAGCAGTTAGGGCGCAGTATTTT.

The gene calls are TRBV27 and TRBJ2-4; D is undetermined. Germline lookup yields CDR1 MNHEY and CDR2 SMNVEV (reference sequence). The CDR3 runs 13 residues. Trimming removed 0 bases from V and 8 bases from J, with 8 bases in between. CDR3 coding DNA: TGTGCCAGCAGTTTATCGGTGGGGTACATTCAGTACTTC. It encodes CASSLSVGYIQYF.

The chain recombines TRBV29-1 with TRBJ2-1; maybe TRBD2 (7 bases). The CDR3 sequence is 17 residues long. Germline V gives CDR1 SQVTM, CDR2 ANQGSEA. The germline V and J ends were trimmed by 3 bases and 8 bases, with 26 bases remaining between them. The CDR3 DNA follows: TGCAGCGTTGATAGGCTAGCGGACCACCCGGGGGGCGATGAGCAGTTCTTC. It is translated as CSVDRLADHPGGDEQFF.

This CDR3 reads CASSLGGVQETQYF. CDR3 DNA sequence: TGCGCCAGCAGCTTGGGGGGGGTCCAAGAGACCCAGTACTTC. The rearrangement uses TRBV5-1 and TRBJ2-5; weak D call: TRBD2 (6 bases). This CDR3 contains 14 residues. Germline CDR1 SGHRS, CDR2 YFSETQ. V dropped 0 bases and J dropped 1 base, with 7 bases sitting between them.

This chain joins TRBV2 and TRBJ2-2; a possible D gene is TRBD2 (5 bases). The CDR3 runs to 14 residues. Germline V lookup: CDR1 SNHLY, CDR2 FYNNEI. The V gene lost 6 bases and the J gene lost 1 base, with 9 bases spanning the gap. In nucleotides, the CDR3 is TGTGCCAGCAGGGCGGGTATGAACACCGGGGAGCTGTTTTTT. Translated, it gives CASRAGMNTGELFF.

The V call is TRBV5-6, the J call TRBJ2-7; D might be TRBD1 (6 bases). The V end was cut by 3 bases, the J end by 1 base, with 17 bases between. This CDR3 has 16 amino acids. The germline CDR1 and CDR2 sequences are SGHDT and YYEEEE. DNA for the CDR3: TGTGCCAGCAGCTCCGTTAGGGGGACGAAGTCCTACGAGCAGTACTTC. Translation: CASSSVRGTKSYEQYF.